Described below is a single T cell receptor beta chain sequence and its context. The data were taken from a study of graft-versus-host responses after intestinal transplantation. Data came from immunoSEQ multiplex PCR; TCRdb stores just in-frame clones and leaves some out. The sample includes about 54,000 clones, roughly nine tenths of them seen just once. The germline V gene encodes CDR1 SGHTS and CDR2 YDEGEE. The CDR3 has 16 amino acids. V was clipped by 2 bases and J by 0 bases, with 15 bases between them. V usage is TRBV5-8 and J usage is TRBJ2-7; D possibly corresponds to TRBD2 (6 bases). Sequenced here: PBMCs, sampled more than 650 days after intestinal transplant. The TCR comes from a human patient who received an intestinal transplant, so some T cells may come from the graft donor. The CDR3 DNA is TGTGCCAGCAGCTTCTTGGCGGGGCGAAGCTCCTACGAGCAGTACTTC. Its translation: CASSFLAGRSSYEQYF.